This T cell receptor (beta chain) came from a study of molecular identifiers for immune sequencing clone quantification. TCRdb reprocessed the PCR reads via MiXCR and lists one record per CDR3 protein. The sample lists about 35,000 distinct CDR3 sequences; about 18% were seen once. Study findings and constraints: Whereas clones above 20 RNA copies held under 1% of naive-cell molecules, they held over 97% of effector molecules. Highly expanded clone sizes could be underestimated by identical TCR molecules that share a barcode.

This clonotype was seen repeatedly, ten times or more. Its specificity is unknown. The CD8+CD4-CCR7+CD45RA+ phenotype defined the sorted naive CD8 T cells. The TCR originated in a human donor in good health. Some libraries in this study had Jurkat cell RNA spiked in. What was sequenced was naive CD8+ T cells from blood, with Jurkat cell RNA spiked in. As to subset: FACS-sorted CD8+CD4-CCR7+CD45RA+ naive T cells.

The CDR3 spells CASSPTGDSNQPQHF. DNA for the CDR3: TGTGCCAGCAGCCCCACAGGGGATAGCAATCAGCCCCAGCATTTT. This rearrangement joins TRBV12-3 or TRBV12-4 to TRBJ1-5; TRBD1 matches at 7 bases. The CDR3 contains 15 residues. Germline trimming cut 6 bases from V and 0 bases from J; bases unmatched to any gene: 5.